This TCR beta chain was documented in a study of beta chain features in type 1 diabetes. All of the isolated RNA was reverse transcribed, so expressed TCRB transcripts were sequenced. Method: immunoSEQ multiplex PCR; TCRdb's copy keeps in-frame clones and lacks some. The sample consists of more than 150,000 clones, 8.5% to 14% of them appearing once. This clone has only a few counts. Source material: central memory CD4+ T cells from blood. The origin of this receptor is a man aged 18 to 29 in good health.

CDR3 amino acids: CASSGPGTGKTGELFF. CDR3 DNA: TGTGCCAGCAGCGGTCCCGGGACAGGGAAGACCGGGGAGCTGTTTTTT. The chain couples TRBV9 to TRBJ2-2, with 9 bases aligning to TRBD1. V trimming: 3 bases; J trimming: 5 bases; junction bases outside the gene matches: 8. Germline-derived CDR1 and CDR2 are SGDLS and YYNGEE. This CDR3 comprises 16 residues.